The clone carrying this T cell receptor (beta chain) was observed a few times. Its antigen remains unidentified. This entry comes from a study of identical twins. Trimming removed 5 bases at V and 6 bases at J, with 12 bases between. Germline CDR1 SGHRS, CDR2 YFSETQ. The CDR3 covers 13 residues. TCRdb itself ran the 5' RACE reads through MiXCR, one entry per CDR3 protein. The table shows nearly 900,000 distinct CDR3 sequences, with around an eighth occurring only once. Findings and caveats of the study: Possibly, invariant MAIT and iNKT cells partly confounded zero-insertion analyses. Twin-shared out-of-frame alpha sequences showed excess low generation probability.

This sample also appeared in a second study, on yellow fever vaccine responses in identical twins.

The chain couples TRBV5-1 to TRBJ2-1; D is unclear. The sequence derives from a woman aged 18-35 years in good health. Sequencing was performed on PBMCs. As DNA, the CDR3 is TGCGCCAGCAGTCCAGACGACCCCAATGAGCAGTTCTTC. Its translation: CASSPDDPNEQFF.